This T cell receptor beta chain was observed in a study of blood T cell repertoires in COVID-19. The wider study: The United States, Italy and Spain provided the acute and convalescent COVID-19 samples.

CDR3 length: 12 residues. V lost 1 base and J 11 bases, leaving 9 bases between the germline ends. Germline assignment: CDR1 WSHSY and CDR2 SAAADI. TCRdb's table, derived via immunoSEQ multiplex PCR, lists solely in-frame clones and lacks some. The sample contains 200,000 to 300,000 clones, roughly 86% of which appear only once. The chain joins TRBV10-2 to TRBJ2-4, with no clear D. The sequence derives from a human donor in a cohort sampled during active COVID-19. Sequences were obtained from peripheral blood. The CDR3 region is CASSEWSELQYF. CDR3 DNA: TGCGCCAGCAGTGAGTGGTCCGAGCTTCAGTACTTC.